A selection of T cell receptor beta chains follows, all from one sample in a study of cytomegalovirus exposure and HLA in healthy donors. Only in-frame clones appear in the TCRdb table, and some are missing; sequencing was by immunoSEQ multiplex PCR. The table has 200,000 to 250,000 clones, more than 70% seen once. Sequenced sample: PBMCs. Source of these receptors: a human donor in good health. Both conserved end residues are part of each CDR3. A D gene is named only where the DNA matches it firmly. Some rows have no size entry. The others give once, few or many, or a class for an expanded clone.

>TRBJ2-3|-|TRBV7-6|TRBD2
CASSLGSGTGADTQYF
TGTGCCAGCAGCTTAGGTAGCGGGACGGGGGCAGATACGCAGTATTTT
>TRBJ2-5|-|TRBV29-1|-
CSVDYFETQYF
TGCAGCGTTGACTACTTCGAGACCCAGTACTTC
>TRBJ2-5|-|TRBV6-1|TRBD2
CASSDTFSGGGQETQYF
TGTGCCAGCAGTGATACGTTTTCGGGAGGGGGCCAAGAGACCCAGTACTTC
>TRBJ1-3|-|TRBV9|-
CASSPRDPGNTIYF
TGTGCCAGCAGCCCGCGAGATCCGGGAAACACCATATATTTT
>TRBJ1-2|-|TRBV25-1|-
CASQEGVRGYTF
TGTGCCAGCCAAGAAGGGGTAAGAGGCTACACCTTC
>TRBJ2-7|-|TRBV6-5|TRBD1
CASRKVDRIYEQYF
TGTGCCAGCAGAAAAGTGGACAGGATATACGAGCAGTACTTC
>TRBJ1-1|-|TRBV5-1|TRBD1
CASSVGPDREWDTEAFF
TGCGCCAGCAGCGTGGGACCCGACAGGGAGTGGGACACTGAAGCTTTCTTT
>TRBJ2-1|-|TRBV30|TRBD2
CAWRGFGTSGRYEQFF
TGTGCCTGGAGGGGGTTTGGAACTAGCGGGAGGTATGAGCAGTTCTTC
>TRBJ2-2|-|TRBV13|TRBD1
CASSLRTGGVFRTGELFF
TGTGCCAGCAGCTTACGTACAGGGGGCGTCTTTCGCACCGGGGAGCTGTTTTTT
>TRBJ2-3|-|TRBV29-1|TRBD2
CSDIVGLAGSDTQYF
TGCAGCGACATTGTGGGACTAGCGGGGTCAGATACGCAGTATTTT
>TRBJ2-4|-|TRBV18|-
CASSLGGSNIQYF
TGTGCCAGCTCACTTGGGGGCTCGAACATTCAGTACTTC
>TRBJ2-2|-|TRBV9|TRBD2
CASTLAGGTGELFF
TGTGCCAGCACCCTAGCGGGGGGCACCGGGGAGCTGTTTTTT
>TRBJ2-3|-|TRBV27|TRBD1
CASSFALDRGFGDTQYF
TGTGCCAGCAGTTTCGCCCTGGACAGGGGGTTCGGGGATACGCAGTATTTT
>TRBJ2-7|-|TRBV10-3|-
CAISELVTEQYF
TGTGCCATCAGTGAGTTAGTAACCGAGCAGTACTTC
>TRBJ1-5|-|TRBV6-1|TRBD1
CASSPGTGGHQPQHF
TGTGCCAGCTCCCCCGGGACAGGGGGCCATCAGCCCCAGCATTTT
>TRBJ2-1|-|TRBV7-9|TRBD2
CASSLGATSVNEQFF
TGTGCCAGCAGCTTAGGCGCGACTAGCGTTAATGAGCAGTTCTTC
>TRBJ1-5|-|TRBV2|-
CASTREINQPQHF
TGTGCCAGCACCCGGGAGATCAATCAGCCCCAGCATTTT
>TRBJ2-3|-|TRBV6-4|-
CASSRGPTGGADTQYF
TGTGCCAGCAGTCGGGGACCAACCGGAGGGGCAGATACGCAGTATTTT
>TRBJ2-5|-|TRBV7-3|-
CASSFGTLETQYF
TGTGCCAGCAGTTTCGGGACTCTGGAGACCCAGTACTTC
>TRBJ2-7|-|TRBV28|TRBD2
CASTASGTSGPISYEQYF
TGTGCCAGCACCGCCTCAGGAACTAGCGGGCCTATTTCCTACGAGCAGTACTTC
>TRBJ2-7|-|TRBV2|-
CASGGTARRYF
TGTGCCAGCGGGGGGACGGCCCGTAGATACTTC
>TRBJ1-5|once|TRBV6-5|-
CASSPTEQGRPQHF
TGTGCCAGCAGCCCCACGGAACAGGGCCGGCCCCAGCATTTT
>TRBJ1-1|-|TRBV5-1|-
CASSLVPELNTEAFF
TGCGCCAGCAGCTTGGTTCCAGAACTGAACACTGAAGCTTTCTTT
>TRBJ2-3|-|TRBV27|-
CASRLAGSGTDTQYF
TGTGCCAGCCGCCTGGCGGGAAGCGGGACAGATACGCAGTATTTT
>TRBJ1-3|-|TRBV6-6|TRBD1
CASRGTVGNTIYF
TGTGCCAGCAGGGGGACAGTTGGAAACACCATATATTTT
>TRBJ2-5|-|TRBV5-1|-
CASSFAGAQETQYF
TGCGCCAGCAGCTTTGCGGGGGCTCAAGAGACCCAGTACTTC
>TRBJ2-3|-|TRBV7-9|TRBD2
CASSLGRAGTDTQYF
TGTGCCAGCAGCCTCGGGAGGGCCGGAACAGATACGCAGTATTTT
>TRBJ2-5|-|TRBV19|-
CASSIAGVPQETQYF
TGTGCCAGTAGTATAGCGGGAGTACCCCAAGAGACCCAGTACTTC
>TRBJ2-7|-|TRBV28|-
CASSSNSYLDEQYF
TGTGCCAGCAGTTCGAATAGTTACCTTGACGAGCAGTACTTC
>TRBJ2-5|-|TRBV5-4|-
CASGGTAQETQYF
TGTGCCAGCGGAGGGACAGCCCAAGAGACCCAGTACTTC
>TRBJ1-2|once|TRBV4-1|-
CASSQAGGSGYTF
TGCGCCAGCAGCCAAGCGGGGGGCTCTGGCTACACCTTC
>TRBJ2-2|-|TRBV18|TRBD1
CASSPRRTGGNTGELFF
TGTGCCAGCTCACCCCGGAGGACAGGGGGTAACACCGGGGAGCTGTTTTTT
>TRBJ1-2|-|TRBV4-3|-
CASSQERQLNYGYTF
TGCGCCAGCAGCCAAGAGAGGCAACTCAACTATGGCTACACCTTC
>TRBJ1-2|-|TRBV6-1|TRBD1
CASSEALGGQGRYGYTF
TGTGCCAGCAGTGAAGCATTAGGTGGACAGGGACGCTATGGCTACACCTTC
>TRBJ1-4|-|TRBV19|TRBD1
CASSAFRQGAGEKLFF
TGTGCCAGTAGTGCATTCCGACAGGGGGCGGGGGAAAAACTGTTTTTT
>TRBJ1-1|-|TRBV10-3|-
CAISESRAGVNTEAFF
TGTGCCATCAGTGAGTCTCGGGCAGGGGTGAACACTGAAGCTTTCTTT
>TRBJ1-1|few|TRBV29-1|TRBD1
CSVATGGGYTEAFF
TGCAGCGTTGCGACAGGGGGCGGGTATACTGAAGCTTTCTTT
>TRBJ2-7|-|TRBV13|-
CASRALSSYEQYF
TGTGCCAGCAGGGCCTTATCATCCTACGAGCAGTACTTC
>TRBJ1-5|-|TRBV11-2|-
CASSFSGYSNQPQHF
TGTGCCAGCAGCTTCTCGGGTTATAGCAATCAGCCCCAGCATTTT
>TRBJ2-3|-|TRBV9|TRBD2
CASSPRDSGSFADTQYF
TGTGCCAGCAGCCCCCGGGATAGCGGGAGTTTCGCAGATACGCAGTATTTT
>TRBJ1-1|-|TRBV6-1|-
CASKGQGRMNTEAFF
TGTGCCAGCAAGGGCCAGGGGCGGATGAACACTGAAGCTTTCTTT
>TRBJ2-7|-|TRBV19|TRBD2
CASSITGTNSYEQYF
TGTGCCAGTAGTATAACCGGGACTAACTCCTACGAGCAGTACTTC
>TRBJ2-7|-|TRBV11-2|-
CASSLAYEQYF
TGTGCCAGCAGCTTAGCATACGAGCAGTACTTC
>TRBJ2-7|-|TRBV6-6|TRBD1
CASRSGTGTYEQYF
TGTGCCAGCAGGTCCGGGACAGGGACCTACGAGCAGTACTTC
>TRBJ2-3|-|TRBV4-2|-
CASSPLDTPSTDTQYF
TGTGCCAGCAGCCCCTTAGACACACCAAGCACAGATACGCAGTATTTT
>TRBJ1-6|-|TRBV5-1|TRBD1
CASSAGTGMFAHTAPLHF
TGCGCCAGCAGCGCCGGGACAGGGATGTTTGCCCATACTGCACCCCTCCACTTT
>TRBJ2-1|-|TRBV15|-
CATSRDIGQLTEQFF
TGTGCCACCAGCAGAGATATAGGACAGTTAACCGAGCAGTTCTTC
>TRBJ1-6|once|TRBV27|TRBD1
CATKGQGGSYNSPLHF
TGTGCCACCAAAGGACAGGGTGGGTCCTATAATTCACCCCTCCACTTT
>TRBJ2-7|-|TRBV11-3|TRBD1
CARTGGFPSKVYEQYF
TGTGCCAGAACAGGGGGGTTCCCATCCAAGGTCTACGAGCAGTACTTC
>TRBJ2-7|-|TRBV2|-
CASQNTGSYEQYF
TGTGCCAGCCAGAACACAGGATCCTACGAGCAGTACTTC
>TRBJ2-1|-|TRBV28|-
CASSLDSYNEQFF
TGTGCCAGCAGTTTAGACAGTTACAATGAGCAGTTCTTC
>TRBJ2-7|-|TRBV19|-
CASSHQEPYEQYF
TGTGCCAGTAGTCACCAGGAACCCTACGAGCAGTACTTC
>TRBJ2-2|-|TRBV6-6|TRBD1
CATGTGSKAGELFF
TGTGCCACCGGGACAGGGAGTAAGGCCGGGGAGCTGTTTTTT